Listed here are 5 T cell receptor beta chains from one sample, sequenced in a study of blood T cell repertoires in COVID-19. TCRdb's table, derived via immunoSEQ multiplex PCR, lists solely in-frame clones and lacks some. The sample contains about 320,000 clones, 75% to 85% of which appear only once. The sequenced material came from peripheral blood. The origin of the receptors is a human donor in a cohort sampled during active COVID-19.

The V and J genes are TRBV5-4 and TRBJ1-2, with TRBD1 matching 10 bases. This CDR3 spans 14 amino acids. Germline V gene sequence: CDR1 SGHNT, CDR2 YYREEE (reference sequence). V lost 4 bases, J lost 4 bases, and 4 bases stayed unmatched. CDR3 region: CASSPRDRGYGYTF. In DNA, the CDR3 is TGTGCCAGCAGCCCCCGGGACAGGGGCTATGGCTACACCTTC.

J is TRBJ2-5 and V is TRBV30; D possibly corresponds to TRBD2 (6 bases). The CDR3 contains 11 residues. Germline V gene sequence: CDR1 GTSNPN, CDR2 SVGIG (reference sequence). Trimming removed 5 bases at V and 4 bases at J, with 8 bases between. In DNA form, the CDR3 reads TGTGCCTGGGGGACTGGAGAGACCCAGTACTTC. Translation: CAWGTGETQYF.

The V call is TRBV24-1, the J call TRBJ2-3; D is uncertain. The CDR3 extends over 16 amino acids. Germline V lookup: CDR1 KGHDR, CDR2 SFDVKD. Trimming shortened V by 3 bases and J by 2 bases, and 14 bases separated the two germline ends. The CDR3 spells CATSDPETRDTDTQYF. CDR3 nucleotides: TGTGCCACCAGTGATCCCGAAACGCGAGACACAGATACGCAGTATTTT.

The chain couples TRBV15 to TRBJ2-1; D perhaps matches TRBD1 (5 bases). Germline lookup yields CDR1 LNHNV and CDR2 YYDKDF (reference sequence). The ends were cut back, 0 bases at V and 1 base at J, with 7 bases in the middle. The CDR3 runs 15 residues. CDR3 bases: TGTGCCACCAGCAGAGATACAGGTTCCTACAATGAGCAGTTCTTC. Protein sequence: CATSRDTGSYNEQFF.

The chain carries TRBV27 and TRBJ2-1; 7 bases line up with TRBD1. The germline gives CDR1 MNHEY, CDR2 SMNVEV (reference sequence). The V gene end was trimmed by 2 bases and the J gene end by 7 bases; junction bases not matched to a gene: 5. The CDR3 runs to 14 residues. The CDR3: CASSLEGAFNEQFF. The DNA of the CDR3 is TGTGCCAGCAGTTTAGAGGGGGCGTTTAATGAGCAGTTCTTC.